A single sample gave rise to the 18 T cell receptor beta chains below, sequenced in a study of Ad26.COV2.S vaccination and SARS-CoV-2 variants. Treatment noted: over 15 received Ad26.COV2.S at low or high dose, single or two shots; several received placebo; per-sample allocation not given. After the first vaccine or placebo injection, samples were drawn on day 63. Generated by immunoSEQ multiplex PCR, the TCRdb table keeps only in-frame clones and is missing some. The table records about 460,000 clones, 89% of them present only once. The specimen comprised peripheral blood, sampled in a trial of Ad26.COV2.S vaccine versus placebo. Receptor source: a person between 18 and 65 years old who received the Ad26.COV2.S COVID-19 vaccine or a placebo.

The CDR3 DNA follows: TGTGCCAGCAGCTTGGGTAATACGCAGTATTTT. The encoded protein is CASSLGNTQYF. The chain joins TRBV7-9 to TRBJ2-3; D remains ambiguous. Deletions cut 3 bases from V and 7 bases from J, with 5 bases between. The germline gives CDR1 SEHNR, CDR2 FQNEAQ (reference sequence). This CDR3 has 11 residues.

The chain links TRBV15 to TRBJ1-2, with D unclear. This CDR3 is 18 amino acids long. Between the trimmed V and J ends, which lost 3 bases and 2 bases, there was a span of 22 bases. CDR1 is LNHNV, CDR2 YYDKDF, per germline (reference sequence). The CDR3 protein is CATSSDRAARLKNYGYTF. The CDR3 nucleotides read TGTGCCACCAGCAGTGACCGGGCCGCCAGGCTCAAGAACTATGGCTACACCTTC.

The chain combines TRBV27 with TRBJ2-7; 8 bases match TRBD1. Germline-derived CDR1 and CDR2 are MNHEY and SMNVEV (reference sequence). Trimming removed 3 bases from V and 5 bases from J; junction bases left unmatched: 3. This CDR3 contains 13 residues. The chain's CDR3 is CASSFQGADEQYF. The CDR3 nucleotides are TGTGCCAGCAGTTTCCAGGGGGCGGACGAGCAGTACTTC.

This clone is a singleton in its sample. The chain carries TRBV7-9 and TRBJ2-7; the D is unclear. V dropped 5 bases and J dropped 3 bases, with 11 bases sitting between them. Germline assignment: CDR1 SEHNR and CDR2 FQNEAQ (reference sequence). There are 13 residues in the CDR3. CDR3: CASSPETSYEQYF. The CDR3 nucleotides read TGTGCCAGCAGCCCCGAGACCAGCTACGAGCAGTACTTC. The whole variable domain, filled in from reference TRBV7-9 and TRBJ2-7, reads DTGVSQNPRHKITKRGQNVTFRCDPISEHNRLYWYRQTLGQGPEFLTYFQNEAQLEKSRLLSDRFSAERPKGSFSTLEIQRTEQGDSAMYLCASSPETSYEQYFGPGTRLTVT.

V is TRBV14 and J is TRBJ2-6; D gene unclear. This CDR3 has 14 residues. CDR1 is SGHDN and CDR2 is FVKESK in the germline V gene. Trimming cost V 4 bases and J 0 bases, with 4 bases left between them. The chain's CDR3 is CASSRSSGANVLTF. The CDR3 DNA is TGTGCCAGCAGCCGGAGCTCTGGGGCCAACGTCCTGACTTTC. Supplemented by reference TRBV14 and TRBJ2-6, the full variable domain reads EAGVTQFPSHSVIEKGQTVTLRCDPISGHDNLYWYRRVMGKEIKFLLHFVKESKQDESGMPNNRFLAERTGGTYSTLKVQPAELEDSGVYFCASSRSSGANVLTFGAGSRLTVL.

The chain is built from TRBV18 and TRBJ2-1; 8 nucleotides agree with TRBD2. After removal of 3 bases from V and 1 base from J, the junction contained 14 bases not matched to a gene. Per the germline V gene, CDR1 is KGHSH and CDR2 is LQKENI. The CDR3 has 19 residues. The CDR3 protein is CASSPAGGVAIASYNEQFF. CDR3 bases: TGTGCCAGCTCACCCGCGGGAGGCGTAGCGATCGCATCCTACAATGAGCAGTTCTTC.

This sequence joins TRBV5-1 and TRBJ2-3; 7 bases align to TRBD1. Germline loops: CDR1 SGHRS, CDR2 YFSETQ. The CDR3 is made up of 15 amino acids. With 0 bases clipped from V and 2 bases from J, the junction kept 3 bases outside the gene matches. CDR3: CASSLGGTVTDTQYF. CDR3 sequence (DNA): TGCGCCAGCAGCTTGGGGGGGACAGTCACAGATACGCAGTATTTT.

The CDR3 DNA sequence: TGTGCCAGCAGTTTCGGGGGAGGGTATACGCAGTATTTT. Translating it yields CASSFGGGYTQYF. The chain couples TRBV27 to TRBJ2-3; TRBD2 matches 7 bases. Germline values: CDR1 MNHEY, CDR2 SMNVEV (reference sequence). This CDR3 comprises 13 residues. The junction had 4 bases not matched to a gene; V was cut back by 3 bases and J by 7 bases.

The chain is built from TRBV30 and TRBJ1-5; D gene ambiguous. This CDR3 has 14 amino acids. Between the trimmed V and J ends, which lost 0 bases and 0 bases, there was a span of 6 bases. The germline V gene has CDR1 GTSNPN and CDR2 SVGIG (reference sequence). In nucleotides, the CDR3 is TGTGCCTGGAGTGTATGGGATAGCAATCAGCCCCAGCATTTT. Its translation: CAWSVWDSNQPQHF.

The V call is TRBV11-2, the J call TRBJ2-3; a possible D gene is TRBD2 (7 bases). Trimming took off 9 bases at V and 3 bases at J, with 16 bases between the two ends. This CDR3 region has 14 residues. The V gene's germline CDR1 is SGHAT and CDR2 FQNNGV. CDR3 protein: CASRPAGATDTQYF. CDR3 sequence (DNA): TGTGCCAGTCGGCCGGCGGGGGCAACAGATACGCAGTATTTT.

This clone turned up a few times. The rearrangement joins TRBV28 to TRBJ2-7, with 12 bases matching TRBD1. The CDR3 loop spans 13 amino acids. Germline lookup yields CDR1 MDHEN and CDR2 SYDVKM. V lost 10 bases, J lost 2 bases, and 3 bases stayed unmatched. DNA for the CDR3: TGTGCCACTGGGACAGGGGGCCCCTACGAGCAGTACTTC. Its protein is CATGTGGPYEQYF.

J is TRBJ1-1 and V is TRBV5-4; the match to TRBD1 covers 10 bases. CDR1 and CDR2 (germline): SGHNT, YYREEE (reference sequence). The CDR3 sequence is 14 residues long. With V trimmed by 4 bases and J by 1 base, 1 base remained unmatched. The CDR3 sequence is CASSRTGGNTEAFF. Here the CDR3 DNA reads TGTGCCAGCAGCAGGACAGGGGGGAACACTGAAGCTTTCTTT. The complete variable domain, with remaining parts taken from reference TRBV5-4 and TRBJ1-1, reads ETGVTQSPTHLIKTRGQQVTLRCSSQSGHNTVSWYQQALGQGPQFIFQYYREEENGRGNFPPRFSGLQFPNYSSELNVNALELDDSALYLCASSRTGGNTEAFFGQGTRLTVV.

This chain links TRBV9 with TRBJ2-2; D unresolved. The CDR3 covers 17 residues. V was cut by 0 bases and J by 4 bases, with 16 bases left in between. Germline-derived CDR1 and CDR2 are SGDLS and YYNGEE. CDR3 DNA: TGTGCCAGCAGCGTAGGTGCCTACGGGCTTCTCACCGGGGAGCTGTTTTTT. This sequence encodes CASSVGAYGLLTGELFF.

The J gene is TRBJ1-1, the V gene TRBV28, with 7 bases aligning to TRBD1. CDR1 and CDR2 (germline): MDHEN, SYDVKM. V gave up 6 bases and J gave up 5 bases; unmatched junction bases: 9. CDR3 length: 14 residues. The CDR3 DNA follows: TGTGCCAGCAGGAGACAGGGTAGAAGGACTGAAGCTTTCTTT. It is translated as CASRRQGRRTEAFF.

The chain has TRBV5-1 and TRBJ1-2, with a tentative D call TRBD1 (5 bases). The germline CDR1 and CDR2 sequences are SGHRS and YFSETQ. With 0 bases removed from V and 7 bases from J, the gap between germline ends came to 10 bases. This CDR3 spans 13 amino acids. The CDR3 nucleotides are TGCGCCAGCAGCTTGGAGGGGTTAGGTGGCTACACCTTC. Amino acid sequence: CASSLEGLGGYTF.

V usage is TRBV6-5 and J usage is TRBJ1-5; D is perhaps TRBD1 (5 bases). Germline V gene data show CDR1 as MNHEY and CDR2 as SVGAGI. CDR3 length equals 13 residues. Trimming left V 4 bases short and J 3 bases short, with 7 bases between. The CDR3 is CASSWDLNQPQHF. The DNA of the CDR3 is TGTGCCAGCAGTTGGGACCTCAATCAGCCCCAGCATTTT.

This chain uses TRBV11-2 with TRBJ2-5; 14 nucleotides line up with TRBD2. Losses at the gene ends were 5 bases for V and 5 bases for J; bases not matched to a gene: 7. The CDR3 sequence is 16 residues long. Germline lookup yields CDR1 SGHAT and CDR2 FQNNGV. CDR3 bases: TGTGCCAGCAGCCCTCCGGGACTAGCGGGAGATGAGACCCAGTACTTC. Residues: CASSPPGLAGDETQYF.

The chain recombines TRBV15 with TRBJ2-7; D possibly corresponds to TRBD1 (5 bases). Looked up from germline, CDR1 is LNHNV and CDR2 is YYDKDF (reference sequence). CDR3 length equals 14 residues. Trimming removed 0 bases from V and 5 bases from J, with 11 bases in between. The CDR3 nucleotides are TGTGCCACCAGCAGAGACAGGGTGGTTGACGAGCAGTACTTC. It translates to CATSRDRVVDEQYF.